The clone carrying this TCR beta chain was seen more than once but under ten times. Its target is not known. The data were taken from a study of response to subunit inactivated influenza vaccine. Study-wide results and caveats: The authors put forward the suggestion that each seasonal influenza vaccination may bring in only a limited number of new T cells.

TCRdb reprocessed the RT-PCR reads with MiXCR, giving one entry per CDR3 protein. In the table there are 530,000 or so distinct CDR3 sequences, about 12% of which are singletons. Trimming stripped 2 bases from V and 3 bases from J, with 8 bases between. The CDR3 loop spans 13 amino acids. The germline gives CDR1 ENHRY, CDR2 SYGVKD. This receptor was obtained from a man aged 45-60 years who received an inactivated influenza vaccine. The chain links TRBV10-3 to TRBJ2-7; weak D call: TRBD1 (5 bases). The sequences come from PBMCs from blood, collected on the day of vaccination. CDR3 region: CAISETGSYEQYF. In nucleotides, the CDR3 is TGTGCCATCAGTGAGACAGGTAGCTACGAGCAGTACTTC.